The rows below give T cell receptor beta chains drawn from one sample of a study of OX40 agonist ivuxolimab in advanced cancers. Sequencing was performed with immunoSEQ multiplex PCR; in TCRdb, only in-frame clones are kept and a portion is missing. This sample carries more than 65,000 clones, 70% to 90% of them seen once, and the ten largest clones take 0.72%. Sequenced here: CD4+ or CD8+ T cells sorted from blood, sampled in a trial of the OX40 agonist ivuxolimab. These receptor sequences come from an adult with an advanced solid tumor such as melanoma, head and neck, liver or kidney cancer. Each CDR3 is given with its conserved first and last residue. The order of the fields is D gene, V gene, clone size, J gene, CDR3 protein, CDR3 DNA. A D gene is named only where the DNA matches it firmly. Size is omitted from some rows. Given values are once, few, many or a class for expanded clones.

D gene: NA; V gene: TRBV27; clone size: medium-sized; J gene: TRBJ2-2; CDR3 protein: CASSLLPRVPTGELFF; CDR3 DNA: TGTGCCAGCAGTTTATTACCCAGAGTCCCCACCGGGGAGCTGTTTTTT
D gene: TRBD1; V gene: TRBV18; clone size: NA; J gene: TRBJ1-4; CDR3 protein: CASSRDRQDEKLFF; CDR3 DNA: TGTGCCAGCTCAAGGGACAGGCAGGATGAAAAACTGTTTTTT
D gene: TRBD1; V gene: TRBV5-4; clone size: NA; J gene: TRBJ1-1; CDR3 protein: CASSSKDRGQTEAFF; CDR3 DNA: TGTGCCAGCAGCTCAAAGGACAGGGGGCAAACTGAAGCTTTCTTT
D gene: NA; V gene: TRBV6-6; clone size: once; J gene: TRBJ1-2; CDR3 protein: CASIATGPNYGYTF; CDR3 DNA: TGTGCCAGCATCGCGACAGGCCCTAATTATGGCTACACCTTC
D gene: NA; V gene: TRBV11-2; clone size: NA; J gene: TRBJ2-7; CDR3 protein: CASSPRGAGVSYEQYF; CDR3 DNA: TGTGCCAGCAGCCCTCGTGGGGCAGGGGTCTCCTACGAGCAGTACTTC
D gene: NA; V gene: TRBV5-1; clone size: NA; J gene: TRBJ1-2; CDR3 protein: CASSGDSGYGYTF; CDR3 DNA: TGCGCCAGCAGCGGGGACTCTGGCTATGGCTACACCTTC
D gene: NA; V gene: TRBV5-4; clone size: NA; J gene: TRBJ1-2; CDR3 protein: CASSLGFGRDYGYTF; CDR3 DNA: TGTGCCAGCAGCTTGGGATTCGGGCGGGATTATGGCTACACCTTC
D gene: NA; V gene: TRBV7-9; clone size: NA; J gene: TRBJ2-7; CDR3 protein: CASSLEDYEQYF; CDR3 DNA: TGTGCCAGCAGCTTAGAAGACTACGAGCAGTACTTC
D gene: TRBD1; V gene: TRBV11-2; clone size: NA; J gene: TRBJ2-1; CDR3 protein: CASSLDRGQGYNEQFF; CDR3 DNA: TGTGCCAGCAGCTTAGATCGGGGACAGGGGTACAATGAGCAGTTCTTC
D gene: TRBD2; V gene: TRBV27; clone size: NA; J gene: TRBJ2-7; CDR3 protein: CASSLRTSGSYEQYF; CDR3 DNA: TGTGCCAGCAGTTTACGTACTAGCGGATCCTACGAGCAGTACTTC
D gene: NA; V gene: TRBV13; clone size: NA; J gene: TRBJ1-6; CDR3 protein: CASRGGLGYNSPLHF; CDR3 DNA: TGTGCCAGCAGGGGAGGGTTAGGGTATAATTCACCCCTCCACTTT
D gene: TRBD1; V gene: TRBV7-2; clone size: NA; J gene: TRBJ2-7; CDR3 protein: CASSSRTGGLVYEQYF; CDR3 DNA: TGTGCCAGCAGCTCCCGAACAGGGGGGTTAGTCTACGAGCAGTACTTC
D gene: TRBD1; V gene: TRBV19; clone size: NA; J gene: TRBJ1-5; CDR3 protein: CASSRGTGGVKQPQHF; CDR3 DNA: TGTGCCAGTAGTAGGGGGACAGGGGGTGTGAAGCAGCCCCAGCATTTT
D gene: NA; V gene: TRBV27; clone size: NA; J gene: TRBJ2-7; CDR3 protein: CASSLDFSYEQYF; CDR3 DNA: TGTGCCAGCAGTTTGGACTTCTCCTACGAGCAGTACTTC
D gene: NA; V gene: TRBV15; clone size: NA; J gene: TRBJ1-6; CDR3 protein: CATSRDTSSPLHF; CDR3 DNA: TGTGCCACCTCCCGGGACACCAGTTCACCCCTCCACTTT
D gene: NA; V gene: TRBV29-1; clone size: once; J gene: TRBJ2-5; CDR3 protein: CSVSPQGTFLRETQYF; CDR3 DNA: TGCAGCGTATCTCCGCAGGGCACCTTCTTGAGAGAGACCCAGTACTTC
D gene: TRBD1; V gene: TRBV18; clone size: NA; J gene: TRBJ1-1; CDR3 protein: CASSPGGRTEAFF; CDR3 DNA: TGTGCCAGCTCGCCAGGGGGAAGGACTGAAGCTTTCTTT
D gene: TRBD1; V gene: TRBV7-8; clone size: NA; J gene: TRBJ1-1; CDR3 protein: CASSITGQGNTEAFF; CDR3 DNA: TGTGCCAGCAGCATAACGGGACAGGGGAACACTGAAGCTTTCTTT
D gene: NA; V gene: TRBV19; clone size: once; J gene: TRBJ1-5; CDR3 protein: CASSIMVSNQPQHF; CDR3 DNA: TGTGCCAGTAGTATCATGGTCTCTAATCAGCCCCAGCATTTT
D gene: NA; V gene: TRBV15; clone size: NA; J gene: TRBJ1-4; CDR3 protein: CATSRDMPGPATNEKLFF; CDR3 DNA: TGTGCCACCAGCAGAGATATGCCAGGTCCTGCAACTAATGAAAAACTGTTTTTT
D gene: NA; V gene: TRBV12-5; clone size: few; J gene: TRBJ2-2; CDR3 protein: CASGLSGELFF; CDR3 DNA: TGTGCTAGTGGTTTGTCCGGGGAGCTGTTTTTT
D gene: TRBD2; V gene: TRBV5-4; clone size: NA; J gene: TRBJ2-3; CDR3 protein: CASSPGLAGVGTQYF; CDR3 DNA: TGTGCCAGCAGCCCGGGACTAGCGGGAGTGGGTACGCAGTATTTT
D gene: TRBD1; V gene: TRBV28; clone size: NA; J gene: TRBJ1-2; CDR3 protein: CASSLGGRTGAGYTF; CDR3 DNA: TGTGCCAGCAGTTTAGGGGGAAGGACAGGGGCGGGCTACACCTTC
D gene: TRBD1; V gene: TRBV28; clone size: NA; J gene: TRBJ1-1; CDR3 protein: CASSFFLGQAMGEAFF; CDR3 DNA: TGTGCCAGCAGTTTTTTTTTGGGACAGGCGATGGGAGAAGCTTTCTTT
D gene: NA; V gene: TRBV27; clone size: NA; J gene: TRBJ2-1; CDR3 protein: CASSSGLKGYNEQFF; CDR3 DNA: TGTGCCAGCAGTTCGGGGCTAAAAGGCTACAATGAGCAGTTCTTC
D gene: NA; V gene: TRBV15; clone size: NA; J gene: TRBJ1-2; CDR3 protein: CATSRDYPWVTGNLYVLGYTF; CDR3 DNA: TGTGCCACCAGCAGAGATTACCCCTGGGTTACCGGGAACCTATATGTCCTGGGCTACACCTTC
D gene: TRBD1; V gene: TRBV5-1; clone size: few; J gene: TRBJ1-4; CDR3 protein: CASSLEGDRPNEKLFF; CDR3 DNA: TGCGCCAGCAGCTTGGAGGGGGACAGGCCTAATGAAAAACTGTTTTTT
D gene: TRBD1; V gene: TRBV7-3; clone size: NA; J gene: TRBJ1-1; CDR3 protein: CASSWDRGTEAFF; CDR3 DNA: TGTGCCAGCAGCTGGGACAGGGGGACTGAAGCTTTCTTT
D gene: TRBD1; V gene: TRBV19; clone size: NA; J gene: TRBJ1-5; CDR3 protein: CASSTGGGQPQHF; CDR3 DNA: TGTGCCAGTAGTACAGGGGGAGGTCAGCCCCAGCATTTT
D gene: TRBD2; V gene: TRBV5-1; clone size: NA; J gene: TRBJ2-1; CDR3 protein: CASSKTSGNYNEQFF; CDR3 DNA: TGCGCCAGCAGCAAGACTAGCGGAAATTACAATGAGCAGTTCTTC
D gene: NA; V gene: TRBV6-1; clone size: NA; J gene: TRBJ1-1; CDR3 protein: CASSERDTEAFF; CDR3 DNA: TGTGCCAGCAGTGAAAGAGATACTGAAGCTTTCTTT
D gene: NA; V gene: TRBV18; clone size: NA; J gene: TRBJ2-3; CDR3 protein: CASSASGSTDTQYF; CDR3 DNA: TGTGCCAGCTCAGCGAGCGGTAGCACAGATACGCAGTATTTT
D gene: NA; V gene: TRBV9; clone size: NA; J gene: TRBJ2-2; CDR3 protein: CASGTPNTGELFF; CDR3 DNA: TGTGCCAGCGGCACTCCCAACACCGGGGAGCTGTTTTTT
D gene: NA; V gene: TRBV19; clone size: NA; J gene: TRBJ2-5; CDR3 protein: CASGAGNRETQYF; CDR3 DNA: TGTGCCTCGGGGGCCGGGAATCGAGAGACCCAGTACTTC
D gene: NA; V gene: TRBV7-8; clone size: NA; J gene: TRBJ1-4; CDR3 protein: CASSLIARGSEEKLFF; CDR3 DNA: TGTGCCAGCAGCTTAATCGCGAGGGGGTCGGAGGAAAAACTGTTTTTT
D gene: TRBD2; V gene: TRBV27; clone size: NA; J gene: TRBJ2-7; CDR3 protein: CASRQLAGDFREQYF; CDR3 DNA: TGTGCCAGCAGACAACTAGCGGGAGACTTCCGAGAGCAGTACTTC
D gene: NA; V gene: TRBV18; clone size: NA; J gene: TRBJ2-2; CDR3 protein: CASSPPGPGTGELFF; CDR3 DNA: TGTGCCAGCTCACCCCCGGGGCCTGGCACCGGGGAGCTGTTTTTT
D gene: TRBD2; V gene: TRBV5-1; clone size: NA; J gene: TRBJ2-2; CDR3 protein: CASSFRLADTGELFF; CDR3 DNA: TGCGCCAGCAGCTTCAGACTAGCGGACACCGGGGAGCTGTTTTTT